These T cell receptor beta chains were read from a single sample in a study of response to subunit inactivated influenza vaccine. TCRdb itself ran the RT-PCR reads through MiXCR, one entry per CDR3 protein. The profile shows a few hundred thousand distinct CDR3 sequences, about a fifth of them singletons. Material: PBMCs from blood, obtained less than 22 months after vaccination. The receptors originated from a man aged 50-75 years who received an inactivated influenza vaccine. Both conserved end residues are part of each CDR3. The D gene is left open where the match is weak. Clone size is not always given. Where it is, it says once, few, many or a class for expanded clones.

V,J,size,D,CDR3,DNA
TRBV4-1,TRBJ1-1,NA,NA,CASSPQVHTEAFF,TGCGCCAGCAGCCCGCAAGTTCACACTGAAGCTTTCTTT
TRBV5-5,TRBJ1-1,many,TRBD1,CASSLWGTGMNTEAFF,TGTGCCAGCAGCTTGTGGGGGACAGGGATGAACACTGAAGCTTTCTTT
TRBV5-1,TRBJ1-1,NA,NA,CASSLEGSGTEAFF,TGCGCCAGCAGCTTAGAGGGGTCGGGGACTGAAGCTTTCTTT
TRBV4-2,TRBJ1-1,NA,NA,CASSQQGLPMNTEAFF,TGTGCCAGCAGCCAGCAGGGGTTACCAATGAACACTGAAGCTTTCTTT
TRBV20-1,TRBJ1-5,NA,TRBD1,CSATGGYSNQPQHF,TGCAGTGCTACAGGGGGCTATAGCAATCAGCCCCAGCATTTT
TRBV12-3/TRBV12-4,TRBJ1-2,NA,NA,CASSSAESNYGYTF,TGTGCCAGCAGTTCCGCCGAGAGTAACTATGGCTACACCTTC
TRBV12-3/TRBV12-4,TRBJ1-1,NA,NA,CASKERANTEAFF,TGTGCCAGCAAGGAGCGGGCGAACACTGAAGCTTTCTTT
TRBV5-6,TRBJ2-7,NA,NA,CASSFYHSYEQYF,TGTGCCAGCAGCTTCTACCACTCCTACGAGCAGTACTTC
TRBV4-3,TRBJ2-7,NA,TRBD2,CASSQEIPGLASGEQYF,TGCGCCAGCAGCCAAGAAATTCCCGGACTAGCCTCAGGAGAGCAGTACTTC
TRBV20-1,TRBJ2-7,NA,TRBD2,CSAQASGRIYEQYF,TGCAGTGCCCAAGCTAGCGGGAGGATCTACGAGCAGTACTTC
TRBV12-3/TRBV12-4,TRBJ1-1,NA,NA,CASIRDPGSTEAFF,TGTGCCAGCATTCGGGACCCGGGGAGCACTGAAGCTTTCTTT
TRBV4-3,TRBJ1-2,NA,NA,CASSQGAGAEYGYTF,TGCGCCAGCAGCCAAGGGGCAGGGGCGGAGTATGGCTACACCTTC
TRBV7-8,TRBJ1-1,few,NA,CASSLEGSRNTEAFF,TGTGCCAGCAGCTTAGAGGGCAGTCGCAACACTGAAGCTTTCTTT
TRBV24-1,TRBJ2-3,NA,TRBD2,CATSDTTIGGATDTQYF,TGTGCCACCAGTGATACCACTATCGGGGGGGCCACAGATACGCAGTATTTT
TRBV2,TRBJ2-7,NA,NA,CASSEQVSYEQYF,TGTGCCAGCAGTGAACAGGTTTCCTACGAGCAGTACTTC
TRBV5-6,TRBJ2-3,few,NA,CASKADSTDTQYF,TGTGCCAGCAAGGCGGACAGCACAGATACGCAGTATTTT
TRBV20-1,TRBJ1-1,many,NA,CSARDSRGTTEAFF,TGCAGTGCTAGAGATAGCAGGGGTACCACTGAAGCTTTCTTT
TRBV20-1,TRBJ2-3,many,NA,CSATRARGTDTQYF,TGCAGTGCTACCAGGGCCCGGGGCACAGATACGCAGTATTTT
TRBV7-9,TRBJ2-7,many,NA,CASSLVGEQYF,TGCGCCAGCAGCTTGGTGGGGGAGCAGTACTTC